These T cell receptor beta chains were read from a single sample in a study of PD-L1 blockade in urothelial cancer. Some clones are missing from TCRdb's copy, which holds only in-frame ones; the method was immunoSEQ multiplex PCR. The sample lists 70,000 to 75,000 clones, 65% to 85% occurring once. The source was PBMCs, collected around atezolizumab (anti-PD-L1) treatment. These receptors originate from a woman in her 70s with urothelial cancer. Each CDR3 is given with its conserved first and last residue. The D gene is left open where the match is weak. Expanded clones get a size class; other rows say once, few or many, or leave the size out.

j_call d_call cdr3_length clone_size v_call cdr3_nt cdr3_aa
TRBJ1-1 TRBD1 15 . TRBV5-4 TGTGCCAACGAGGTTTACAGGGGCCAGAACACTGAAGCTTTCTTT CANEVYRGQNTEAFF
TRBJ2-1 . 14 . TRBV6-5 TGTGCCAGCAGTGACCACCTAGGTTACAATGAGCAGTTCTTC CASSDHLGYNEQFF
TRBJ2-5 TRBD1 14 . TRBV11-3 TGTGCCAGCAGCCCCGGGACAGGGGAAGAGACCCAGTACTTC CASSPGTGEETQYF
TRBJ2-7 TRBD2 16 . TRBV5-4 TGTGCCAGCAGCTTCCTAGCGGGGGGCTCCTCCTACGAGCAGTACTTC CASSFLAGGSSYEQYF
TRBJ1-3 . 14 once TRBV7-9 TGTGCCAGCAGCCAACAGAGTTTTGGAAACACCATATATTTT CASSQQSFGNTIYF
TRBJ2-1 TRBD2 16 . TRBV4-1 TGCGCCAGCAGCCAAGAACGACTAGCGGGGTTCAATGAGCAGTTCTTC CASSQERLAGFNEQFF
TRBJ2-7 TRBD1 16 . TRBV2 TGTGCCAGCAGTGGGTACGACAGGGGACGGTGGGACGAGCAGTACTTC CASSGYDRGRWDEQYF
TRBJ1-5 . 11 . TRBV20-1 TGCACCACGAGCAGCAATCAGCCCCAGCATTTT CTTSSNQPQHF
TRBJ2-2 TRBD1 15 . TRBV7-2 TGTGCCAGCAGCTTGGACGGGACAGTCACCGGGGAGCTGTTTTTT CASSLDGTVTGELFF
TRBJ2-2 TRBD2 14 . TRBV27 TGTGCCAGCAGTTGGACTAGCGGAACCGGGGAGCTGTTTTTT CASSWTSGTGELFF
TRBJ2-1 TRBD2 15 . TRBV6-4 TGTGCCAGCAGTGAGGTACTAGCGGGGTACAATGAGCAGTTCTTC CASSEVLAGYNEQFF
TRBJ2-3 . 16 . TRBV6-6 TGTGCCAGCAGGCCTTCTAGCTACCGGTACACAGATACGCAGTATTTT CASRPSSYRYTDTQYF
TRBJ2-1 TRBD2 15 . TRBV28 TGTGCCAGCAGTTTACTAGGGACTAGCTACAATGAGCAGTTCTTC CASSLLGTSYNEQFF
TRBJ2-1 . 16 . TRBV11-2 TGTGCCAGCAGCTTAGGAGCGGAGAGCTCCTACAATGAGCAGTTCTTC CASSLGAESSYNEQFF
TRBJ1-1 . 13 once TRBV19 TGTGCCAGTAGTATGGACTCGCGGACTGAAGCTTTCTTT CASSMDSRTEAFF
TRBJ2-2 . 14 . TRBV19 TGTGCCAGTAGTATCGGACAGAGCACCGGGGAGCTGTTTTTT CASSIGQSTGELFF
TRBJ2-1 TRBD2 16 . TRBV5-4 TGTGCCAGCAGCTTGTGGCTAGCGGGGGGGAACAATGAGCAGTTCTTC CASSLWLAGGNNEQFF
TRBJ2-1 TRBD2 16 . TRBV19 TGTGCCAGTAGTACCTATGGACTAGCGGGGGGGTCTGAGCAGTTCTTC CASSTYGLAGGSEQFF
TRBJ2-1 . 15 . TRBV2 TGTGCCAGCAATACCACAGGGTATCGTGGCAATGAGCAGTTCTTC CASNTTGYRGNEQFF
TRBJ1-1 . 14 . TRBV6-6 TGTGCCAGCAGTTACACTACTGGGGAGGGGAAAGCTTTCTTT CASSYTTGEGKAFF
TRBJ2-1 TRBD2 15 . TRBV19 TGTGCCAGTAGTATTGCTAGCGGGAGTGCAAATGAGCAGTTCTTC CASSIASGSANEQFF
TRBJ2-1 . 16 . TRBV21-1 TGTGCCAGCAGCGACTGGCAGGGGGCACGGAACAATGAGCAGTTCTTC CASSDWQGARNNEQFF
TRBJ1-3 . 15 few TRBV30 TGTGCCTGGAGTGTAGGGTCAGGGATTAGAAACACCATATATTTT CAWSVGSGIRNTIYF
TRBJ2-7 . 15 . TRBV5-1 TGCGCCAGCAGCAGGGACGGCGGGAATTTAGGCGAGCAGTACTTC CASSRDGGNLGEQYF
TRBJ1-1 TRBD1 15 . TRBV19 TGTGCCAGTAGTAAACCTGGCAGGGGGATCACTGAAGCTTTCTTT CASSKPGRGITEAFF
TRBJ2-5 TRBD2 17 . TRBV2 TGTGCCAGCAGTGGACTAGCGGGAGGGCCGGCGCAAGAGACCCAGTACTTC CASSGLAGGPAQETQYF
TRBJ2-2 . 17 . TRBV29-1 TGCAGCGTTCGGGGAGTGGCAGGGAGGCCGAACACCGGGGAGCTGTTTTTT CSVRGVAGRPNTGELFF
TRBJ1-5 TRBD1 16 . TRBV28 TGTGCCAGCAGTTTGGCCGGGACAGATCCCAATCAGCCCCAGCATTTT CASSLAGTDPNQPQHF
TRBJ2-4 . 15 . TRBV18 TGTGCCAGCTCACCACGTTGGGCAGGGGAAAACATTCAGTACTTC CASSPRWAGENIQYF
TRBJ2-3 TRBD2 16 . TRBV5-1 TGCGCCAGCAGCCCCTCTAGCGGGATGGGAACAGATACGCAGTATTTT CASSPSSGMGTDTQYF
TRBJ2-3 . 15 . TRBV30 TGTGCCTGGGGTCCCCCCCGGAGGTGGGGAGATACGCAGTATTTT CAWGPPRRWGDTQYF
TRBJ2-7 . 15 . TRBV7-9 TGTGCCAGCAGCCTCACGGGACTGAAGTCCTACGAGCAGTACTTC CASSLTGLKSYEQYF
TRBJ2-7 TRBD1 14 . TRBV6-6 TGTGCCAGCAGCAAGACAGGGGGGCTTTACGAGCAGTACTTC CASSKTGGLYEQYF
TRBJ1-1 . 15 . TRBV28 TGTGCCAGCAGTTTATTCGGGGTGGGGAACACTGAAGCTTTCTTT CASSLFGVGNTEAFF
TRBJ1-3 . 15 . TRBV30 TGTGCCTGGAGTGTAGGCGGGCTCTCTGGAAACACCATATATTTT CAWSVGGLSGNTIYF
TRBJ2-7 TRBD2 14 . TRBV5-5 TGTGCCAGCAGCTTGGGGGGGGGAGTCTACGAGCAGTACTTC CASSLGGGVYEQYF
TRBJ1-4 TRBD1 17 . TRBV4-2 TGTGCCAGCAGCCACGAGGGACAGGGGAACGGGGGTGAAAAACTGTTTTTT CASSHEGQGNGGEKLFF
TRBJ2-5 TRBD2 18 once TRBV28 TGTGCCAGCAGTTTGACTCCTCCGGGACTAGCGGGAGTTAAGACCCAGTACTTC CASSLTPPGLAGVKTQYF
TRBJ1-1 . 16 . TRBV28 TGTGCCAGCCCCCCGAGGGCAGGGGCCGGGAACACTGAAGCTTTCTTT CASPPRAGAGNTEAFF
TRBJ2-7 . 10 . TRBV29-1 TGCAGCGTTGGGGGCCGCGAGCAGTACTTC CSVGGREQYF
TRBJ2-3 . 14 . TRBV6-1 TGTGCCAGCAGTGAATTTGCGTTTGCAGATACGCAGTATTTT CASSEFAFADTQYF
TRBJ1-2 TRBD1 15 . TRBV18 TGTGCCAGCTCACCTACGACAGGGGGCGACTATGGCTACACCTTC CASSPTTGGDYGYTF
TRBJ1-1 TRBD1 14 . TRBV6-1 TGTGCCAGCACCCTAGGACAGGCGGTCACTGAAGCTTTCTTT CASTLGQAVTEAFF
TRBJ2-7 . 15 . TRBV15 TGTGCCACCAGCAGAGACCCAGGGCTGGGTTACGAGCAGTACTTC CATSRDPGLGYEQYF
TRBJ2-3 TRBD2 16 . TRBV15 TGTGCCACCAGCAGAGGAGCGGGAATAGACACAGATACGCAGTATTTT CATSRGAGIDTDTQYF
TRBJ2-7 TRBD1 14 . TRBV27 TGTGCCAGCAGGAAACCTGGGACAGGGAGCGAGCAGTACTTC CASRKPGTGSEQYF
TRBJ1-2 TRBD1 15 . TRBV19 TGTGCCAGTAAATCGAGGACAGGGGGCACCTATGGCTACACCTTC CASKSRTGGTYGYTF